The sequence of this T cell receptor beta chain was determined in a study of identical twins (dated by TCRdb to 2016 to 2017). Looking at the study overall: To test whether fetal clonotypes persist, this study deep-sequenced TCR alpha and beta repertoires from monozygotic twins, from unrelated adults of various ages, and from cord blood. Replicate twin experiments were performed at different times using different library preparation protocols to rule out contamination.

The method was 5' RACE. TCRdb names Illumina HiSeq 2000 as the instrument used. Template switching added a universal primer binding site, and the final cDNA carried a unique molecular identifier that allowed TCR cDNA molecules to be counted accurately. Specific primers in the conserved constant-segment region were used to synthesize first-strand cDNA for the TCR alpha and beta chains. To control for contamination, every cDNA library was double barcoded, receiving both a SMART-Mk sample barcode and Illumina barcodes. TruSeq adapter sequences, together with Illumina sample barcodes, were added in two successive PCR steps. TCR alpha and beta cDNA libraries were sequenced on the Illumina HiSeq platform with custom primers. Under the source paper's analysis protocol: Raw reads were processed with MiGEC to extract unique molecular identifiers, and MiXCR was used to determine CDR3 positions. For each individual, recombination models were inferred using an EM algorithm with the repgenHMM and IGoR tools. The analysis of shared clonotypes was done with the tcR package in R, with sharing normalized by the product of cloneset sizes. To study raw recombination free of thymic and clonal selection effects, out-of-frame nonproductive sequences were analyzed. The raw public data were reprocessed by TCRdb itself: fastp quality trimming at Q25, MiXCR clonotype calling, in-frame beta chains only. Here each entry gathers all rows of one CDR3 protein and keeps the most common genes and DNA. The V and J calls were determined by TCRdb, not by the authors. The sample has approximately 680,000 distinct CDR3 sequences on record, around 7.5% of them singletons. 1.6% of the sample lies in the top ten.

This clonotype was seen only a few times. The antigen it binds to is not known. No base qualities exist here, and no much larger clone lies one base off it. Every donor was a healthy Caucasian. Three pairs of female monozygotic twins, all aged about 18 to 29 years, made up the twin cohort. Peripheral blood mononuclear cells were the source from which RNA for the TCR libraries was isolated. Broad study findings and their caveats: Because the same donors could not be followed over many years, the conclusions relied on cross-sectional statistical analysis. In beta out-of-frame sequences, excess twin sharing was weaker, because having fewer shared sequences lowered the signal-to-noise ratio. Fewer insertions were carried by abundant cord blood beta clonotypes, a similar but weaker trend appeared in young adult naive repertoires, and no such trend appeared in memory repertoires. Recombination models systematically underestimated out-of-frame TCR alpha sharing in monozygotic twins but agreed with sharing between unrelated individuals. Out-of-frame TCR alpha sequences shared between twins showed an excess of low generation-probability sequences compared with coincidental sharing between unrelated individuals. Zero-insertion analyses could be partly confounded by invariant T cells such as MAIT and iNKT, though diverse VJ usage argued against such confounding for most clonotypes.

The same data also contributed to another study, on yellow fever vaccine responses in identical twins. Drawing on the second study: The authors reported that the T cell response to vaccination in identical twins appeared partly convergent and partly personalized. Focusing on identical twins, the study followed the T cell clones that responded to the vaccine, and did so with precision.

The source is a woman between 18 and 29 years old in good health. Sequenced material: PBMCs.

Here the CDR3 is given as CASSLSQGDFPLHF. The DNA reads as follows: TGCGCCAGCAGCTTGTCACAGGGAGATTTTCCCCTCCACTTT. The chain employs TRBV5-1 and TRBJ1-6; the D segment could be TRBD1, given 6 matching bases. V sheds 1 base and J sheds 13 bases, leaving 15 bases between their ends. The germline V gene provides CDR1 SGHRS and CDR2 YFSETQ. Its CDR3 holds 14 amino acids, cysteine through phenylalanine. Only the CDR3 DNA is retained, 42 bases long and in frame from the first base.